The 17 T cell receptor beta chains below come from one sample, sequenced in a study of control samples from healthy donors and cancer patients. The method was immunoSEQ multiplex PCR; TCRdb's version includes in-frame clones alone and lacks a portion of them. This sample has some 150,000 clones, with over 90% found just once. The sample taken for sequencing was blood. These receptors were taken from a man aged 45-65 years in good health.

This clone was seen just once. The V call is TRBV7-9, the J call TRBJ2-1; TRBD1 is a possible D gene (6 bases). From germline, CDR1 is SEHNR and CDR2 FQNEAQ (reference sequence). This CDR3 has 15 residues. Trimming removed 1 base from V and 2 bases from J, with 9 bases in between. The CDR3 loop is CASSLGTAAYNEQFF. In nucleotides, the CDR3 is TGTGCCAGCAGCTTAGGGACAGCTGCCTACAATGAGCAGTTCTTC.

The chain carries TRBV11-2 and TRBJ2-1; D is unclear. Germline assignment: CDR1 SGHAT and CDR2 FQNNGV. The CDR3 totals 12 residues. V lost 6 bases and J 9 bases, leaving 12 bases between the germline ends. The CDR3 region has the DNA TGTGCCAGCAGTCCACTGGGCCGTGAGCAGTTCTTC. The encoded protein is CASSPLGREQFF.

The table lists this clone with a count of one. The gene calls are TRBV24-1 and TRBJ1-2; 9 bases align to TRBD1. The germline gives CDR1 KGHDR, CDR2 SFDVKD. V dropped 4 bases and J dropped 7; count of bases not matched to a gene: 9. This CDR3 spans 15 amino acids. CDR3 coding DNA: TGTGCCACCAGTGACACGGGACAGGGATACGTTGGCTACACCTTC. Translated, it gives CATSDTGQGYVGYTF.

V and J are TRBV6-6 and TRBJ2-2, with D perhaps assigned TRBD1 or TRBD2 (5 bases each). The CDR3 consists of 14 residues. CDR1 is MNHNY and CDR2 is SVGAGI in the germline V gene (reference sequence). V was shortened by 6 bases and J by 3 bases, with 11 bases between the two germline ends. The CDR3 region is CASSSGHYTGELFF. The CDR3 DNA reads TGTGCCAGCAGCAGCGGACACTACACCGGGGAGCTGTTTTTT.

CDR3 loop: CASSHTHARTSPYNEQFF. CDR3 in DNA: TGTGCCAGCAGCCACACGCATGCTCGGACCAGTCCCTACAATGAGCAGTTCTTC. The chain links TRBV3-1 (or the pseudogene TRBV3-2) to TRBJ2-1; D not resolved. In germline, CDR1 is LGHDT, CDR2 YNNKEL (reference sequence). The CDR3 has 18 residues. V dropped 3 bases and J dropped 2 bases, with 20 bases sitting between them.

The V call is TRBV6-5, the J call TRBJ2-7; D might be TRBD2 (5 bases). Germline V gives CDR1 MNHEY, CDR2 SVGAGI. This CDR3 contains 15 residues. Trimming cost V 2 bases and J 2 bases, with 13 bases left between them. This chain's CDR3 is CASSYASGKTYEQYF. In nucleotides, the CDR3 is TGTGCCAGCAGTTACGCGTCCGGGAAAACCTACGAGCAGTACTTC.

The chain carries TRBV5-1 and TRBJ2-6, with D maybe TRBD1 (6 bases). CDR1 SGHRS and CDR2 YFSETQ come from the germline V gene. The ends were cut back, 3 bases at V and 1 base at J, with 11 bases in the middle. The CDR3 runs 16 residues. This CDR3 is CASSSTGTSGANVLTF. The CDR3 coding sequence is TGCGCCAGCAGCTCAACAGGGACATCTGGGGCCAACGTCCTGACTTTC. The whole variable domain, remainder taken from reference TRBV5-1 and TRBJ2-6, is KAGVTQTPRYLIKTRGQQVTLSCSPISGHRSVSWYQQTPGQGLQFLFEYFSETQRNKGNFPGRFSGRQFSNSRSEMNVSTLELGDSALYLCASSSTGTSGANVLTFGAGSRLTVL.

J is TRBJ2-1 and V is TRBV19; no definite D call. CDR1 is LNHDA and CDR2 is SQIVND in the germline V gene (reference sequence). The CDR3 has 12 amino acids. With 5 bases removed from V and 10 bases from J, the gap between germline ends came to 12 bases. CDR3 sequence reads: CASSSRLGEQFF. CDR3 bases: TGTGCCAGTAGTTCCAGACTTGGGGAGCAGTTCTTC.

V is TRBV4-1 and J is TRBJ2-1, with no clear D. Trimming removed 0 bases from V and 1 base from J, with 10 bases in between. CDR3 length: 16 amino acids. CDR1 MGHRA and CDR2 YSYEKL come from the germline V gene. The CDR3 reads CASSQDSSRSYNEQFF. CDR3 nucleotide sequence: TGCGCCAGCAGCCAAGATTCTTCCAGGTCCTACAATGAGCAGTTCTTC.

V and J are TRBV7-8 and TRBJ2-7; 8 positions match TRBD2. This CDR3 region has 14 residues. V dropped 4 bases and J dropped 1; count of bases not matched to a gene: 3. The germline V gene has CDR1 SGHVS and CDR2 FQNEAQ. The CDR3 DNA reads TGTGCCAGCAGCTCCGGGACTAGATCCTACGAGCAGTACTTC. Its translation is CASSSGTRSYEQYF.

The chain carries TRBV7-9 and TRBJ1-3; the D gene is possibly TRBD1 (6 bases). The CDR3 is 15 residues long. The germline gives CDR1 SEHNR, CDR2 FQNEAQ (reference sequence). Trimming took 8 bases from V and 0 from J, leaving 14 bases between them. The DNA for the CDR3 is TGTGCCAGCCCCTCACAGGGCCTCTCTGGAAACACCATATATTTT. It yields the protein CASPSQGLSGNTIYF.

The rearrangement joins TRBV4-1 to TRBJ2-5, with 8 bases that match TRBD2. This CDR3 comprises 16 residues. Germline CDR1 MGHRA, CDR2 YSYEKL. V was pared by 4 bases and J by 4 bases, with 11 bases of the junction left unmatched. CDR3 sequence: CASSLFVAGKGETQYF. CDR3 bases: TGCGCCAGCAGCCTTTTCGTAGCGGGAAAGGGAGAGACCCAGTACTTC.

The chain couples TRBV5-4 to TRBJ2-3; 8 bases map to TRBD2. V was pared by 2 bases and J by 0 bases, with 8 bases of the junction left unmatched. The CDR3 runs to 17 residues. Germline V CDR1 and CDR2: SGHNT, YYREEE (reference sequence). The CDR3 sequence is CASSFRFGTRSTDTQYF. For the CDR3, the DNA is TGTGCCAGCAGCTTCCGATTTGGGACTAGGAGCACAGATACGCAGTATTTT.

V gene TRBV15 combines with J gene TRBJ2-1; 8 bases are shared with TRBD1. The CDR3 has 15 residues. Trimming cost V 1 base and J 9 bases; bases outside gene matches: 8. Germline lookup yields CDR1 LNHNV and CDR2 YYDKDF (reference sequence). The chain's CDR3 is CATSRGGQGAVEQFF. The DNA of the CDR3 is TGTGCCACCAGCAGAGGAGGGCAGGGGGCGGTTGAGCAGTTCTTC.

This rearrangement joins TRBV19 to TRBJ2-7; 7 bases align to TRBD1. With 11 bases clipped from V and 2 bases from J, the junction kept 9 bases outside the gene matches. The CDR3 has 13 residues. Per germline, CDR1 LNHDA and CDR2 SQIVND (reference sequence). For the CDR3, the DNA is TGTGCCTCCTTGGACAGGACGACCTACGAGCAGTACTTC. It is translated as CASLDRTTYEQYF.

The V call is TRBV15, the J call TRBJ2-3, with D unresolved. The length of the CDR3 is 13 residues. Germline loops: CDR1 LNHNV, CDR2 YYDKDF (reference sequence). Trimming shortened V by 3 bases and J by 2 bases, and 6 bases separated the two germline ends. This CDR3 reads CATSRGFTDTQYF. Written as DNA, the CDR3 is TGTGCCACCAGCAGGGGCTTCACAGATACGCAGTATTTT.

V gene TRBV25-1 combines with J gene TRBJ1-4, with D possibly matching TRBD1 (6 bases). Germline CDR1 reads MGHDK; CDR2 reads SYGVNS. CDR3 length: 16 amino acids. Trimming cost V 1 base and J 3 bases, with 12 bases left between them. Here the CDR3 reads CASSEWWTESNEKLFF. CDR3 coding DNA: TGTGCCAGCAGTGAATGGTGGACAGAGTCTAATGAAAAACTGTTTTTT. Together with reference TRBV25-1 and TRBJ1-4, the CDR3 gives the full variable domain: EADIYQTPRYLVIGTGKKITLECSQTMGHDKMYWYQQDPGMELHLIHYSYGVNSTEKGDLSSESTVSRIRTEHFPLTLESARPSHTSQYLCASSEWWTESNEKLFFGSGTQLSVL.